This T cell receptor (beta chain) was recovered during a study of T cell repertoires in cytomegalovirus infection. Study-wide background: Evidence of both CMV infection and a matching HLA type came from public TCR beta signatures.

With V trimmed by 4 bases and J by 4 bases, 14 bases remained unmatched. The CDR3 extends over 18 amino acids. Concerning this clonotype itself: Its antigen remains unknown.

TCRdb reprocessed the reads via MiXCR and lists one record per CDR3 protein. The table records some 900,000 distinct CDR3 sequences, approximately 32% of them present only once. The chain has TRBV12-3 or TRBV12-4 and TRBJ2-1; 9 nucleotides align to TRBD2. The material was cultured CD8+ T cells from PBMCs, obtained from culture after CMV antigen stimulation. This sequence originates from a human donor in good health (CMV status not recorded). Some clones in this sample may be carry-over from other donors' samples. The CDR3 loop is CASSSRLAETVLYNEQFF. The CDR3 region has the DNA TGTGCCAGCAGTTCTCGACTAGCGGAGACCGTCTTATACAATGAGCAGTTCTTC.